This T cell receptor beta chain was identified during a study of beta chain features in type 1 diabetes (dated by TCRdb to 2016 to 2019). Study-level background: Mean age, gender distribution, total cell number and subset yield were not different between patients and healthy donors. Across all samples, 107,917,701 sorted cells were examined, and cell number per subset correlated strongly with RNA yield. In the study, recently diagnosed type 1 diabetes patients and matched healthy donors were compared on the TCRB repertoires of their sorted circulating CD4+ T cell subsets. Whereas all 28 donors provided naive and central memory subsets, regulatory and stem cell-like memory subsets were isolated from just 8 patients and about 8 healthy donors.

The High Capacity cDNA Reverse Transcription Kit was used to reverse transcribe all of the isolated RNA, meaning that expressed TCRB transcripts were what got sequenced. Deep immunoSEQ sequencing was performed on naive, central memory and regulatory T cell samples, with an average of approximately 3.9 million total reads per sample. After sorted cells were lysed in RLT buffer, RNA was extracted with DNase-treated RNeasy Micro or Mini kits, with the choice depending on cell number. Each cell subset was processed on its own to prevent cross-contamination, while patient and healthy donor samples were processed together. The immunoSEQ multiplex PCR was used to amplify TCRB sequences from cDNA, generating 87-bp fragments that spanned the CDR3 region. Sequencing of the amplicons was performed on the Illumina HiSeq platform. Per the original workflow: PCR bias was computationally corrected using synthetic template baselines, reads within Hamming distance 2 were collapsed, and singletons that could not be merged were discarded. Reads were aligned against IMGT to assign V, D and J genes, CDR3 length and insertions or deletions at six rearrangement sites. Within each subset, clonotype counts were normalized to sorted cell number, after which true diversity and Gini coefficients were computed with the tcR R package. The overlap coefficient, calculated on TCRB nucleotide sequences, was used to measure repertoire sharing. As a proxy for the pre-selection repertoire, out-of-frame TCRB sequences from naive cells were analyzed. Sourced from immuneACCESS, this table was stored by TCRdb with only in-frame sequences that have V and J called. A share of the clones is absent; for the studies checked, an unresolved V gene accounts for under half, and the remainder has no known explanation. V, J and clone size reflect that table, while D and trimming were determined from the DNA. The table for this sample lists roughly 500,000 clones; more than 9.5% of them were counted only once. Of the sample, 0.045% to 0.05% falls within the top ten clones.

The germline V gene sets CDR1 to MGHDK and CDR2 to SYGVNS. Trimming at the junction amounts to 6 bases on V and 15 bases on J, and the germline ends lie 15 bases apart. Inclusive of the bounding cysteine and phenylalanine, the CDR3 is 11 residues long. Of all the DNA, just the CDR3 is kept, 33 bases in frame from base 1. General findings and caveats noted by the study authors: Because cDNA was sequenced instead of genomic DNA, activated cells with high expression could be over-represented, although the groups did not differ in activation or CD3 levels. Naive, central memory and regulatory TCRB repertoires appeared more similar among patients than among healthy donors. In all four CD4+ subsets, TCRB CDR3 length was moderately but significantly shorter in type 1 diabetes patients. PCR may preferentially amplify shorter templates, but because patient and control samples were amplified and corrected together, any resulting skew would affect both groups equally. Because small numbers of individuals were included in the HLA sub-analyses, any influence of HLA type on TCRB rearrangement was left unresolved. At VDJ recombination sites, type 1 diabetes patients had fewer insertions and more deleted nucleotides, which implies abnormalities in thymic rearrangement.

From each donor, a single peripheral blood sample of about 100 mL on average was drawn into heparinised tubes. A BD FACSAria II and a panel including CD45RO, CCR7, CD25, CD127, CD95 and CD27 were used to sort naive, central memory, regulatory and stem cell-like memory CD4+ T cells. A purity above 98% was achieved for all sorted populations. Right away, PBMCs were isolated by Lymphoprep density gradient centrifugation and were stained directly, with no culture step. Samples were stained and sorted in pairs, with one healthy donor and one patient per experiment, so that batch effects were minimized. Details on this clone: Its binding antigen is unknown. Base quality data are lacking; no much larger clone is found one base away.

The chain couples TRBV25-1 to TRBJ2-1; too little of a D gene remains to name it. The sequence was obtained from a woman between 18 and 29 years old in good health. Input material: naive CD4+ T cells from blood. The cell subset or site label, read with the paper, signifies: true naive CD4+ T cells. Here is the DNA: TGTGCCAGCAGAAAAGCAGATTATTCGTTCTTC. This yields the protein CASRKADYSFF.